The entry below gives a single T cell receptor (beta chain) sequence along with its context. This clone was counted a single time. What this receptor recognizes is not known. No much larger clone exists at a distance of one base, and base qualities are not known. These data are taken from a study of shared clonotypes between healthy human individuals (dated by TCRdb to 2018 to 2021). Looking at the study overall: A couple of women and three men aged 18 to 49 years were included in the cohort. To estimate repertoire size and how much clonotype sharing occurs between individuals, the study deeply sequenced the blood TCR repertoires of roughly 5 healthy adults. For each donor, CD4 naive and CD4 memory were each run on three plates, CD8 naive on two plates, and CD8 memory on one plate. Leukapheresis yielded between about 0.94 and 8.9 billion PBMCs per donor. To increase sequencing depth and limit assay-specific biases, different laboratories used diverse techniques to prepare libraries and sequence TCR repertoires.

Summary of the overall study and its limitations: Naive subsets generally had larger estimated clonotype richness than memory subsets did. The small number of donors limited the genetic and exposure-history diversity represented. Based on pairwise subsampling, the degree of clonotype sharing among donors was expected to be affected by sequencing depth. Sharing across four donors was observed for approximately 4.6% of naive CD4, about 3.2% of naive CD8, 2% to 2.5% of memory CD4, and around 0.4% of memory CD8 clonotypes. Only blood was sampled, and tissue TCR repertoires likely differ from those in blood. Compared with non-shared clonotypes, the clonotypes found in all four sorted-subset donors had higher generation probabilities. Rarefaction of sorted-subset datasets indicated incomplete sequencing despite the large sequencing depth.

The donors were healthy, HIV-negative adults who had no recently reported acute infections or vaccinations. All donors were Caucasian adults living in Nashville, Tennessee, USA. Magnetic negative selection was used to enrich CD4+ T cells, after which naive cells were positively selected on CD45RA and the negative fraction became the memory subset. Blood was obtained by leukapheresis, after which PBMCs were separated by Ficoll-Histopaque density gradient centrifugation and cryopreserved in liquid nitrogen vapor phase. Purity and quantity of every magnetically sorted T cell population were checked by analytical flow cytometry. Genomic DNA was isolated from every sorted fraction and measured by UV absorbance on a Nanodrop 2000c. Using the deep immunoSEQ assay, multiplex PCR amplified TCR CDR3 regions from genomic DNA. Genomic DNA extracted from each cell subset was distributed evenly over all wells of several immunoSEQ 96-well plates, and each plate served as one replicate. For sorted subsets, about 200 ng genomic DNA, equal to about 30,000 T cell genomes, was loaded into each replicate PCR. Purified libraries were measured with a Qubit 3.0 fluorometer, size-checked on a Bioanalyzer 2100, and measured again with the KAPA Library Quantification kit. Every immunoSEQ 96-well plate was sequenced on a dedicated single-read 150-cycle Illumina NextSeq 550 flow cell. The study's processing was this. The immunoSEQ output contained only junctional sequences without quality scores, so filtering could not match that applied to full-length reads. To assign V/J genes and CDR3, sequences were annotated using PyIR, a Python wrapper for IgBLAST v1.9, with IMGT germline references. Reads with weak V/J assignments (E-value above 1e-6), missing CDR3, stop codons, out-of-frame junctions, or ambiguous translated residues were removed. V3J clonotypes were defined by identical inferred V gene, J gene, and CDR3 amino acid sequence. The percentage overlap between two repertoires was calculated by dividing the number of shared unique clonotypes by the size of the smaller repertoire. Three approaches were used to assess repertoire richness: RTK rarefaction, the Chao1 estimator, and Recon v2.1 estimates of unobserved clonotypes. Generation probabilities for all TCRbeta clonotypes obtained by the gDNA method from a handful of donors were computed using OLGA. In TCRdb, the immuneACCESS table is reduced to in-frame sequences with V and J assigned. These tables do not hold every clone; where another copy was compared, an unresolved V gene accounts for under half, and the others remain unexplained. The D gene and trimming were derived from the DNA, and the V and J assignments and clone size from that table. The sample contains 2 million to 3 million clones, roughly 93% of them found a single time. 0.36% of the sample belongs to the ten largest clones.

The CDR3 contains 16 residues, cysteine and phenylalanine counted. Only CDR3 DNA remains: 48 bases, in frame from the first base. The germline V gene yields ENHRY for CDR1 and SYGVKD for CDR2. The junction shows trimming of 2 bases on V and 6 bases on J, and the gene matches do not reach 9 bases of it. In this chain, TRBV10-3 is recombined with TRBJ2-1; 8 bases in the middle match TRBD1. The receptor comes from a man aged 18-30 years in good health. Some clones in this sample may be carry-over from other donors' samples. Source material: naive CD4+ T cells from PBMCs. The cell subset or site label of this sample denotes: CD45RA+ positively selected. The DNA reads TGTGCCATCAGTGAGGAGCAGACAGGGGTCGGCAATGAGCAGTTCTTC. Its protein is CAISEEQTGVGNEQFF.